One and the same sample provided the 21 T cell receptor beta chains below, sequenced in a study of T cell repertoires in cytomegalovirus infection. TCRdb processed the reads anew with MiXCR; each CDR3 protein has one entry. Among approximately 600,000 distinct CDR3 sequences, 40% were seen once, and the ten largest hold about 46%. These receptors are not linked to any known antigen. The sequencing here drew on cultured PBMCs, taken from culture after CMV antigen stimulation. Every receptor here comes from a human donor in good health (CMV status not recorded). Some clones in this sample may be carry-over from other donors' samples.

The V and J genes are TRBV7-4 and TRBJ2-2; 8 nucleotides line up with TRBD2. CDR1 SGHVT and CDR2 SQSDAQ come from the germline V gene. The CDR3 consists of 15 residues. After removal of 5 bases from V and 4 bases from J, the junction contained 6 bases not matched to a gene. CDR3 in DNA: TGTGCCAGCAGCCCCGGACTAGCTCGCACCGGGGAGCTGTTTTTT. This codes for CASSPGLARTGELFF.

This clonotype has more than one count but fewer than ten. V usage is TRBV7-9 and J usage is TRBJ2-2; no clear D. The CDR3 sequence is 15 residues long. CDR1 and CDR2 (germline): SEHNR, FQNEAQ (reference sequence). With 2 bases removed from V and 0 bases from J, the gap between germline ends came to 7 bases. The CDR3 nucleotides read TGTGCCAGCAGCTTAACTTCGGCGAACACCGGGGAGCTGTTTTTT. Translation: CASSLTSANTGELFF.

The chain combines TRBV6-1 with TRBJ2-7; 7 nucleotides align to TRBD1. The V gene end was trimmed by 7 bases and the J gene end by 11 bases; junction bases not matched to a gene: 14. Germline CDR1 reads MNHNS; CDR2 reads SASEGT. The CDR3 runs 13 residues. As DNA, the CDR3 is TGTGCCAGCATGACCGGGACAGATTTTGAGAAGTACTTC. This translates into CASMTGTDFEKYF.

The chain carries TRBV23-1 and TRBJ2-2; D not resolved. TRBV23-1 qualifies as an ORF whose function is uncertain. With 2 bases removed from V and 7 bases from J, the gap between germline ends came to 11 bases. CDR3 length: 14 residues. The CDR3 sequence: CASSQPGFGGELFF. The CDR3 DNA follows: TGCGCCAGCAGTCAACCTGGCTTTGGCGGGGAGCTGTTTTTT.

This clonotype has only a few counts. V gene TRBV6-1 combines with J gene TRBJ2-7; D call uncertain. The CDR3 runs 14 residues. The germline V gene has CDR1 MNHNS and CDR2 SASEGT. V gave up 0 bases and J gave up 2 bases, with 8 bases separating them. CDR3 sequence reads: CASSEAGRTYEQYF. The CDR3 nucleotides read TGTGCCAGCAGTGAAGCGGGTCGGACCTACGAGCAGTACTTC.

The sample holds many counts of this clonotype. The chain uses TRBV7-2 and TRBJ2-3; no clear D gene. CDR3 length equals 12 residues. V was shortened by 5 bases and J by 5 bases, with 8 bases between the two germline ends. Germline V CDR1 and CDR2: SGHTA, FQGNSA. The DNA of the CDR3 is TGTGCCAGCAGCCAGACGGGAGATACGCAGTATTTT. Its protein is CASSQTGDTQYF.

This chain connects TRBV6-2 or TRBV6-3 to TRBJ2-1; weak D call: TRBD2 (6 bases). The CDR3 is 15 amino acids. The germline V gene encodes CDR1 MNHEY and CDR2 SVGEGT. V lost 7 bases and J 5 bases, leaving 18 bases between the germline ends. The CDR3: CASKMELARNNEQFF. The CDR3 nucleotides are TGTGCCAGCAAGATGGAACTAGCTCGAAACAATGAGCAGTTCTTC.

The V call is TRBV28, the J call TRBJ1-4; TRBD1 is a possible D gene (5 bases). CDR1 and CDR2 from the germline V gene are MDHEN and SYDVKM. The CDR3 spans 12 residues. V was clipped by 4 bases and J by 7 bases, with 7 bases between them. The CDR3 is CASSWRGEKLFF. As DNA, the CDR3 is TGTGCCAGCAGTTGGAGGGGTGAAAAACTGTTTTTT.

CDR3 amino acids: CSAQRASSYEQYF. CDR3 in DNA: TGCAGTGCCCAGCGGGCCTCCTCCTACGAGCAGTACTTC. The V call is TRBV20-1, the J call TRBJ2-7; D is perhaps TRBD2 (6 bases). Trimming stripped 6 bases from V and 0 bases from J, with 12 bases between. Germline V lookup: CDR1 DFQATT, CDR2 SNEGSKA (reference sequence). The CDR3 covers 13 residues.

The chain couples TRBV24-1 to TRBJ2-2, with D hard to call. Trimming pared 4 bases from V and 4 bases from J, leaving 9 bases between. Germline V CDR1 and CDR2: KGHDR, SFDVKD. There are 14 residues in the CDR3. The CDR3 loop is CATSDSGLTGELFF. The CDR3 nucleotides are TGTGCCACCAGTGACTCGGGCCTCACCGGGGAGCTGTTTTTT.

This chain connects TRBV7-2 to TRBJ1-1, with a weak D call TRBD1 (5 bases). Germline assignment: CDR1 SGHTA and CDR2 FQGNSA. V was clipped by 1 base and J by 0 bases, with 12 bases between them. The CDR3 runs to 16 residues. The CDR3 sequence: CASSLGRTFMNTEAFF. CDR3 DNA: TGTGCCAGCAGCTTAGGGCGGACATTTATGAACACTGAAGCTTTCTTT.

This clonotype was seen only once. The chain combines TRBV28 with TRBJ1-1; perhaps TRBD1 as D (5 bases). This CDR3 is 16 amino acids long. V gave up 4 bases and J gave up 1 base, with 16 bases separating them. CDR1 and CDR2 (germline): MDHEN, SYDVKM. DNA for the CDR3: TGTGCCAGCAGTTCCAACCTGGGGGGTGAGAACACTGAAGCTTTCTTT. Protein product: CASSSNLGGENTEAFF.

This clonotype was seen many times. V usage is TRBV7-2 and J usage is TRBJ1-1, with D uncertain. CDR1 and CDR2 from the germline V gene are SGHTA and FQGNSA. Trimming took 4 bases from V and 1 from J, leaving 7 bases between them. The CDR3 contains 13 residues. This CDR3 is CASSSVENTEAFF. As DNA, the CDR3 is TGTGCCAGCAGCTCAGTTGAGAACACTGAAGCTTTCTTT.

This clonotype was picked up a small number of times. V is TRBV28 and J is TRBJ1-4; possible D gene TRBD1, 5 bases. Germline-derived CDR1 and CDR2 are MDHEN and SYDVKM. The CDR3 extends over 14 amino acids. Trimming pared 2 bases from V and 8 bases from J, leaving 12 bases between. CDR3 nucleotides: TGTGCCAGCAGTTTAGGGGGGGTAGAGGAAAAACTGTTTTTT. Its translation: CASSLGGVEEKLFF.

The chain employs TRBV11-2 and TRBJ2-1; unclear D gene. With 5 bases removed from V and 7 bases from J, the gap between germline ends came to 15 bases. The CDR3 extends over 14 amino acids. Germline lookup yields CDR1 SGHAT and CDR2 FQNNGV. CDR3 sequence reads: CASSPRDVVNEQFF. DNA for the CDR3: TGTGCCAGCAGCCCCCGAGACGTGGTAAATGAGCAGTTCTTC.

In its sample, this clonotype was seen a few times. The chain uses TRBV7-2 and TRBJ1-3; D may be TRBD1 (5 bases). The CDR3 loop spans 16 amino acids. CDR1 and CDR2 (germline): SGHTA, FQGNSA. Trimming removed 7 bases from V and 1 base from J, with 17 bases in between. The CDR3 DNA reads TGTGCCAGCAAGGGGCTACTTGGGGAGTCTGGAAACACCATATATTTT. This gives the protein CASKGLLGESGNTIYF. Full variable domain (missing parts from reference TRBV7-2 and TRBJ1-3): GAGVSQSPSNKVTEKGKDVELRCDPISGHTALYWYRQSLGQGLEFLIYFQGNSAPDKSGLPSDRFSAERTGGSVSTLTIQRTQQEDSAVYLCASKGLLGESGNTIYFGEGSWLTVV.

CDR3 coding DNA: TGCAGTGCCCGAGTAGCGGGGATACCTCACGAGACCCAGTACTTC. Its protein is CSARVAGIPHETQYF. This chain links TRBV20-1 with TRBJ2-5, with 8 positions matching TRBD2. Germline V gene data show CDR1 as DFQATT and CDR2 as SNEGSKA (reference sequence). Losses at the gene ends were 6 bases for V and 5 bases for J; bases not matched to a gene: 14. The CDR3 consists of 15 residues.

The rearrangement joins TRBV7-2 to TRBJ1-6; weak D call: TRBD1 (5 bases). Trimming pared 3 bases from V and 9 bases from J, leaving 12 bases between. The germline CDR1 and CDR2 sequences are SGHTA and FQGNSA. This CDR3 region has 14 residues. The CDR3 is CASSFIQAFSPLHF. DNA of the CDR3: TGTGCCAGCAGCTTCATACAGGCCTTTTCACCCCTCCACTTT.

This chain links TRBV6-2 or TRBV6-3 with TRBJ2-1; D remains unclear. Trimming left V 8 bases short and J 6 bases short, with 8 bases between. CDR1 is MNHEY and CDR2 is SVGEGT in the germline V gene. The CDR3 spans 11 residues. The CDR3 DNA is TGTGCCAGCTCCCGGGTCAATGAGCAGTTCTTC. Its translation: CASSRVNEQFF.

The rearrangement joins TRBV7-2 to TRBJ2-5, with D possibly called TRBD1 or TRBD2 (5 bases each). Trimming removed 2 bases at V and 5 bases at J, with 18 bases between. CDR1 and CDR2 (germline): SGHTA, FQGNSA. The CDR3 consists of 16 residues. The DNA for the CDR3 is TGTGCCAGCAGCTTATCGGGGCCAGGGATGACTGAGACCCAGTACTTC. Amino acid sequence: CASSLSGPGMTETQYF.

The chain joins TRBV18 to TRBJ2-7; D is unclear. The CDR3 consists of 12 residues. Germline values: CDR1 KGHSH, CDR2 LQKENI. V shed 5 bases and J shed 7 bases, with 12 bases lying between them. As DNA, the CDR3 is TGTGCCAGCTCATACCGGGCTCAGGAGCAGTACTTC. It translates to CASSYRAQEQYF.